Listed below are T cell receptor beta chains from one sample, sequenced in a study of blood T cell repertoires in COVID-19. Libraries were prepared by immunoSEQ multiplex PCR; TCRdb keeps only in-frame clonotypes and omits some of them. The table lists approximately 670,000 clones, around 90% of them singletons. Input material: peripheral blood. These receptor sequences come from a woman aged 18-30 years with acute or convalescent COVID-19. The CDR3 runs from the conserved cysteine through the conserved F or W. The order of the fields is clone size, D gene, J gene, V gene, CDR3 protein, CDR3 DNA. The D gene is left open where the match is weak. Clone size, where shown, is once, few, many, or a class for clones that have expanded.

>once|.|TRBJ1-1|TRBV23-1
CASSQSHRNQLTEAFF
TGCGCCAGCAGTCAATCTCACAGGAACCAACTCACTGAAGCTTTCTTT
>.|TRBD1|TRBJ1-6|TRBV19
CASSIDPGGGRNSPLHF
TGTGCCAGTAGTATAGATCCGGGAGGGGGCCGGAATTCACCCCTCCACTTT
>.|.|TRBJ1-6|TRBV2
CASSEGSEGSPLHF
TGTGCCAGCAGTGAAGGGTCGGAGGGTTCACCCCTCCACTTT
>.|TRBD1|TRBJ1-5|TRBV4-1
CASSQGTGPQDQPQHF
TGCGCCAGCAGCCAAGGGACAGGGCCGCAGGATCAGCCCCAGCATTTT
>once|.|TRBJ1-2|TRBV7-9
CASTPPGQGNYGYTF
TGTGCCAGCACACCCCCGGGGCAGGGGAACTATGGCTACACCTTC
>.|.|TRBJ1-1|TRBV11-2
CASRQFGAGEAFF
TGTGCCAGCAGACAGTTTGGCGCTGGTGAAGCTTTCTTT
>.|.|TRBJ1-2|TRBV4-2
CASSQVEGYGYTF
TGTGCCAGCAGCCAAGTCGAGGGTTATGGCTACACCTTC
>.|.|TRBJ1-2|TRBV5-8
CASSPDRNYGYTF
TGTGCCAGCAGCCCAGACAGGAACTATGGCTACACCTTC
>.|TRBD1|TRBJ1-2|TRBV6-5
CASSRDRRYGYTF
TGTGCCAGCAGTCGGGACAGGCGCTATGGCTACACCTTC
>.|.|TRBJ2-3|TRBV4-3
CASSQDAALSTDTQYF
TGCGCCAGCAGCCAAGATGCAGCGCTTAGCACAGATACGCAGTATTTT
>.|.|TRBJ2-2|TRBV2
CASIGSGANTGELFF
TGTGCCAGCATTGGGTCAGGGGCTAACACCGGGGAGCTGTTTTTT
>.|.|TRBJ1-2|TRBV4-1
CASSQTEKLKTNYGYTF
TGCGCCAGCAGCCAAACCGAGAAACTAAAGACTAACTATGGCTACACCTTC
>.|.|TRBJ1-2|TRBV23-1
CASSQKTRNNYGYTF
TGCGCCAGCAGTCAAAAGACACGCAATAACTATGGCTACACCTTC
>.|.|TRBJ1-5|TRBV30
CAWSRSRQGIVSNQPQHF
TGTGCCTGGAGTCGATCACGTCAGGGAATCGTGAGCAATCAGCCCCAGCATTTT
>.|.|TRBJ1-2|TRBV25-1
CASSGPYALANYGYTF
TGTGCCAGCAGTGGCCCCTACGCCCTAGCTAACTATGGCTACACCTTC
>.|.|TRBJ2-2|TRBV4-1
CASSPPPLSAGELFF
TGCGCCAGCAGCCCCCCCCCGCTATCGGCCGGGGAGCTGTTTTTT
>.|TRBD1|TRBJ1-6|TRBV5-1
CASQGTGPYNSPLHF
TGCGCCAGCCAGGGGACAGGGCCCTATAATTCACCCCTCCACTTT
>.|TRBD1|TRBJ2-2|TRBV24-1
CATSKNSGTGTGELFF
TGTGCCACCAGTAAAAACTCCGGGACAGGGACCGGGGAGCTGTTTTTT
>.|TRBD1|TRBJ2-7|TRBV10-3
CAINSQGMDYEQYF
TGTGCCATCAACTCACAGGGGATGGACTACGAGCAGTACTTC
>.|TRBD1|TRBJ2-4|TRBV19
CATSDRGGNIQYF
TGTGCCACCTCGGACAGGGGCGGAAACATTCAGTACTTC
>.|TRBD2|TRBJ2-7|TRBV5-1
CASSLTSGTYEQYF
TGCGCCAGCAGCTTGACTAGCGGAACCTACGAGCAGTACTTC
>.|.|TRBJ1-2|TRBV18
CASSPIKEGMGYGYTF
TGTGCCAGCTCACCAATTAAGGAGGGAATGGGCTATGGCTACACCTTC
>.|TRBD1|TRBJ1-1|TRBV19
CASYSGQGGHTEAFF
TGTGCCAGTTATAGCGGACAGGGCGGTCACACTGAAGCTTTCTTT
>.|.|TRBJ2-5|TRBV6-5
CASSVAEKETQYF
TGTGCCAGCAGCGTAGCGGAGAAAGAGACCCAGTACTTC
>.|TRBD1|TRBJ1-2|TRBV7-9
CASSFNRGVSNYGYTF
TGTGCCAGCAGCTTTAACAGGGGGGTCTCTAACTATGGCTACACCTTC
>.|.|TRBJ2-2|TRBV19
CASSIRPGAGELFF
TGTGCCAGTAGTATCCGACCAGGGGCCGGGGAGCTGTTTTTT
>.|TRBD1|TRBJ2-6|TRBV5-4
CASSLADRGPGANVLTF
TGTGCCAGCAGCTTGGCGGACAGGGGTCCTGGGGCCAACGTCCTGACTTTC
>few|.|TRBJ1-2|TRBV6-2/TRBV6-3
CASSSSTDSALNYGYTF
TGTGCCAGCAGTTCATCAACGGACAGCGCTCTTAACTATGGCTACACCTTC
>.|TRBD1|TRBJ2-3|TRBV5-1
CASRPGQITDTQYF
TGCGCCAGCAGACCGGGACAGATAACAGATACGCAGTATTTT
>.|TRBD1|TRBJ2-5|TRBV7-7
CASSLALRGRETQYF
TGTGCCAGCAGCTTAGCGCTAAGGGGGCGAGAGACCCAGTACTTC
>.|.|TRBJ1-4|TRBV27
CASRPGSGYEKLFF
TGTGCCAGCAGGCCGGGTAGTGGGTATGAAAAACTGTTTTTT
>.|.|TRBJ1-2|TRBV24-1
CATSDQGLVGYTF
TGTGCCACCAGTGATCAGGGACTGGTTGGCTACACCTTC
>.|TRBD1|TRBJ1-1|TRBV12-3/TRBV12-4
CASSLARDSEAFF
TGTGCCAGCAGTTTAGCCCGGGACAGTGAAGCTTTCTTT
>.|TRBD1|TRBJ2-3|TRBV6-4
CASSEQGADTQYF
TGTGCCAGCAGCGAACAGGGGGCGGATACGCAGTATTTT
>.|.|TRBJ1-1|TRBV5-1
CASSFYLRQRNTEAFF
TGCGCCAGCAGCTTCTACCTCCGACAGAGGAACACTGAAGCTTTCTTT